The 23 T cell receptor beta chains below all came from one sample that was sequenced in a study of blood T cells in healthy people across ages. Primers used in a second PCR of roughly 6 to 11 cycles were a sample-barcoded 5' primer and a J-beta primer mix. TCRdb reprocessed the 5' RACE reads with MiXCR, giving one entry per CDR3 protein. The sample has hundreds of thousands of distinct CDR3 sequences; more than 20% are singletons. This sample also belongs to another study, concerning T cells of mothers and their children.

Sequencing was carried out using blood. The receptor set was obtained from a boy aged 5-17 years in good health.

This clonotype has just a few counts. The chain employs TRBV29-1 and TRBJ1-2; the D is unclear. The germline V gene has CDR1 SQVTM and CDR2 ANQGSEA. The CDR3 is 15 amino acids. V lost 1 base, J lost 3 bases, and 15 bases lay in between. The CDR3 region has the DNA TGCAGCGTTGAAGTCGAAAAGACGGATCACTATGGCTACACCTTC. The encoded protein is CSVEVEKTDHYGYTF.

The chain links TRBV5-6 to TRBJ1-5; no clear D. The V end was cut by 0 bases, the J end by 5 bases, with 15 bases between. Germline-derived CDR1 and CDR2 are SGHDT and YYEEEE. The CDR3 has 16 amino acids. CDR3 DNA sequence: TGTGCCAGCAGCTTGGGTCCGTATCCATCCTATCAGCCCCAGCATTTT. Protein sequence: CASSLGPYPSYQPQHF.

This clonotype has a handful of counts. The chain employs TRBV9 and TRBJ2-7; D perhaps matches TRBD2 (6 bases). Looked up from germline, CDR1 is SGDLS and CDR2 is YYNGEE. The CDR3 contains 14 residues. V was pared by 4 bases and J by 7 bases, with 18 bases between. In DNA form, the CDR3 reads TGTGCCAGCAGCCCCCCCGGAGGGGCCAGGGAGCAGTACTTC. Translation: CASSPPGGAREQYF.

In its sample, this clonotype was seen a few times. The V and J genes are TRBV12-3 or TRBV12-4 and TRBJ1-5; the match to TRBD1 covers 7 bases. The ends lost 6 bases at V and 1 base at J; junction bases unmatched: 3. The CDR3 extends over 14 amino acids. CDR3 DNA sequence: TGTGCCAGCAGCCAGACAGGGAGCAATCAGCCCCAGCATTTT. It is translated as CASSQTGSNQPQHF.

The chain links TRBV29-1 to TRBJ2-5; TRBD1 or TRBD2 may be the D gene (5 bases each). The J call is in doubt because the DNA end fits TRBJ2-1 better. CDR3 length: 15 residues. Germline CDR1 is SQVTM and CDR2 is ANQGSEA. DNA of the CDR3: TGCAGCGTTGAAGCTTCGGGGCCTGCCTACAATGAGCAGTTCTTC. Translated, it gives CSVEASGPAYNEQFF.

This chain connects TRBV7-2 to TRBJ2-7; 8 positions agree with TRBD2. V shed 6 bases, J shed 6 bases, and the junction held 7 bases outside the gene matches. The CDR3 covers 13 residues. Germline V gene data show CDR1 as SGHTA and CDR2 as FQGNSA. This CDR3 reads CASRAGASGEQYF. The CDR3 DNA reads as TGTGCCAGCAGAGCGGGGGCATCGGGCGAGCAGTACTTC.

This clonotype was found many times. The CDR3 DNA follows: TGTGCCAGCAGCTTAGAGGGGGGGGGCTACAATGAGCAGTTCTTC. It is translated as CASSLEGGGYNEQFF. The chain recombines TRBV7-2 with TRBJ2-1; D is perhaps TRBD2 (7 bases). From germline, CDR1 is SGHTA and CDR2 FQGNSA. V was shortened by 1 base and J by 3 bases, with 10 bases between the two germline ends. CDR3 length equals 15 residues. The whole variable domain, filled in from reference TRBV7-2 and TRBJ2-1, reads GAGVSQSPSNKVTEKGKDVELRCDPISGHTALYWYRQSLGQGLEFLIYFQGNSAPDKSGLPSDRFSAERTGGSVSTLTIQRTQQEDSAVYLCASSLEGGGYNEQFFGPGTRLTVL.

This chain joins TRBV7-2 and TRBJ2-3; possible D gene TRBD1, 6 bases. The germline V gene has CDR1 SGHTA and CDR2 FQGNSA. Trimming stripped 1 base from V and 0 bases from J, with 20 bases between. CDR3 length: 19 residues. The CDR3 DNA sequence: TGTGCCAGCAGCTTAGTCAGAGTGGGGGCCCTAACTAGCACAGATACGCAGTATTTT. Amino acid sequence: CASSLVRVGALTSTDTQYF.

This clonotype turned up a few times. This could be a read error, since a much larger clone is one nucleotide away. This sequence joins TRBV2 and TRBJ2-7; D might be TRBD2 (5 bases). CDR1 is SNHLY and CDR2 is FYNNEI in the germline V gene. The CDR3 totals 14 residues. The CDR3 region is CASSESLAQETQHF. In nucleotides, the CDR3 is TGTGCCAGCAGTGAGTCGCTAGCCCAAGAGACCCAGCACTTC. Full variable domain (rest looked up from reference TRBV2 and TRBJ2-7): EPEVTQTPSHQVTQMGQEVILRCVPISNHLYFYWYRQILGQKVEFLVSFYNNEISEKSEIFDDQFSVERPDGSNFTLKIRSTKLEDSAMYFCASSESLAQETQHFGPGTRLTVT.

In its sample, this clonotype was seen a few times. The chain uses TRBV7-6 and TRBJ2-3, with 7 bases that match TRBD2. The trim removed 0 bases at V and 0 bases at J, leaving 6 bases unmatched. The CDR3 length is 17 residues. Germline V lookup: CDR1 SGHVS, CDR2 FNYEAQ. The CDR3 nucleotides are TGTGCCAGCAGCTTAGCCTGGCTAGCGGAAAGCACAGATACGCAGTATTTT. It codes for CASSLAWLAESTDTQYF.

The chain joins TRBV29-1 to TRBJ1-1; D is perhaps TRBD1 (6 bases). Germline V gene lookup returns CDR1 SQVTM and CDR2 ANQGSEA. The CDR3 loop spans 13 amino acids. With 6 bases removed from V and 0 bases from J, the gap between germline ends came to 11 bases. The CDR3 DNA follows: TGCAGCGTCCAGGGGCTCATGAACACTGAAGCTTTCTTT. Translated, it gives CSVQGLMNTEAFF.

The V gene is TRBV11-2, the J gene TRBJ1-4, with 7 bases identical to TRBD1. The CDR3 contains 18 residues. The germline V gene has CDR1 SGHAT and CDR2 FQNNGV. J lost 8 bases, V lost 3 bases, and 18 bases had no gene match. This CDR3 is CASSLPPQIGTDREKLFF. In DNA, the CDR3 is TGTGCCAGCAGCTTGCCCCCTCAGATCGGGACAGACCGCGAAAAACTGTTTTTT.

This clonotype was counted between two and nine times. V and J are TRBV7-3 and TRBJ2-3; 10 bases agree with TRBD2. The CDR3 is 19 residues long. Germline assignment: CDR1 SGHTA and CDR2 FQGTGA. The trim removed 3 bases at V and 0 bases at J, leaving 12 bases unmatched. CDR3: CASSFKREGVYTSTDTQYF. CDR3 DNA sequence: TGTGCCAGCAGCTTTAAGCGGGAGGGCGTTTACACTAGCACAGATACGCAGTATTTT.

This clonotype was found a few times. The CDR3 nucleotides read TGTGCCAGTAGTATACGGGGTGAGAACTACGAGCAGTACTTC. Translated: CASSIRGENYEQYF. This chain links TRBV19 with TRBJ2-7, with TRBD2 as a possible D gene (5 bases). Trimming took off 2 bases at V and 3 bases at J, with 11 bases between the two ends. Germline values: CDR1 LNHDA, CDR2 SQIVND (reference sequence). This CDR3 comprises 14 residues.

This clonotype occurred a few times. Germline is not matched at one junction end, which may reflect a read error. The rearrangement uses TRBV7-9 and TRBJ2-5; tentative D call: TRBD2 (6 bases). Germline lookup yields CDR1 SEHNR and CDR2 FQNEAQ (reference sequence). The CDR3 covers 16 residues. CDR3 in DNA: TGTGCCGGCAGCTTATGGGGGGAATATCTTAAAGAGACCCAGTACTTC. Translated: CAGSLWGEYLKETQYF.

V usage is TRBV11-1 and J usage is TRBJ2-1, with D uncertain. CDR1 SGHAT and CDR2 FQDESV come from the germline V gene (reference sequence). CDR3 length: 15 amino acids. V lost 5 bases and J lost 0, with 11 bases in between. The CDR3 protein is CASSPPFSSYNEQFF. The CDR3 nucleotides are TGTGCCAGCAGCCCCCCATTCAGCTCCTACAATGAGCAGTTCTTC.

This chain links TRBV7-2 with TRBJ2-5; D perhaps matches TRBD1 (6 bases). Germline V lookup: CDR1 SGHTA, CDR2 FQGNSA. The CDR3 has 15 amino acids. V gave up 7 bases and J gave up 5 bases, with 20 bases separating them. CDR3 nucleotides: TGTGCCAGCACACCCGATGAGGGGGATAGGGAGACCCAGTACTTC. Translating it yields CASTPDEGDRETQYF.

The chain links TRBV5-1 to TRBJ2-5, with 7 bases that match TRBD1. The closer fit of TRBJ2-7 to the DNA end suggests the J call may be wrong. The germline V gene has CDR1 SGHRS and CDR2 YFSETQ. The CDR3 covers 14 residues. CDR3 in DNA: TGCGCCAGCAGCGACAACAGGGGAGACTACGAGCAGTACTTC. It specifies CASSDNRGDYEQYF.

The rearrangement links TRBV15 to TRBJ2-7, with a possible D match to TRBD2 (6 bases). The CDR3 is made up of 12 amino acids. V shed 4 bases and J shed 3 bases, with 7 bases lying between them. CDR1 is LNHNV, CDR2 YYDKDF, per germline (reference sequence). The CDR3 loop is CATSIGGYEQYF. Written as DNA, the CDR3 is TGTGCCACCAGCATCGGGGGCTACGAGCAGTACTTC.

This clonotype was seen a handful of times. The rearrangement links TRBV28 to TRBJ1-5; D is possibly TRBD1 (5 bases). Germline assignment: CDR1 MDHEN and CDR2 SYDVKM. The germline V and J ends were trimmed by 5 bases and 13 bases, with 18 bases remaining between them. The CDR3 has 13 amino acids. For the CDR3, the DNA is TGTGCCAGCAGTACAACACTGGGGGACGGTCAGCATTTT. Amino acid sequence: CASSTTLGDGQHF.

The chain carries TRBV27 and TRBJ2-5; the match to TRBD1 covers 8 bases. The CDR3 totals 16 residues. Trimming at V came to 1 base and at J to 11 bases, leaving 15 bases not matched to a gene. Germline assignment: CDR1 MNHEY and CDR2 SMNVEV (reference sequence). The CDR3 protein is CASSLLEAGGRYEQYF. DNA for the CDR3: TGTGCCAGCAGTTTATTGGAGGCAGGGGGCCGCTACGAACAGTACTTC.

This clonotype was recorded a few times. The gene calls are TRBV11-2 and TRBJ2-5; a weak D match, TRBD1 (5 bases). Germline V gene data show CDR1 as SGHAT and CDR2 as FQNNGV. The V and J ends lost 5 bases and 3 bases respectively, with 22 bases between them. The CDR3 has 17 residues. The CDR3 region has the DNA TGTGCCAGCAGCCCCGGTGCCAGGGCCGTTCCCGAAGAGACCCAGTACTTC. Protein: CASSPGARAVPEETQYF.

This clonotype was observed a single time. This chain connects TRBV4-3 to TRBJ2-4; no clear D. V dropped 1 base and J dropped 0 bases, with 10 bases sitting between them. Per germline, CDR1 LGHNA and CDR2 YSLEER. This CDR3 is built from 16 residues. The CDR3 DNA sequence: TGCGCCAGCAGCCAAGGAGGCACCGTAGCCAAAAACATTCAGTACTTC. Protein: CASSQGGTVAKNIQYF.